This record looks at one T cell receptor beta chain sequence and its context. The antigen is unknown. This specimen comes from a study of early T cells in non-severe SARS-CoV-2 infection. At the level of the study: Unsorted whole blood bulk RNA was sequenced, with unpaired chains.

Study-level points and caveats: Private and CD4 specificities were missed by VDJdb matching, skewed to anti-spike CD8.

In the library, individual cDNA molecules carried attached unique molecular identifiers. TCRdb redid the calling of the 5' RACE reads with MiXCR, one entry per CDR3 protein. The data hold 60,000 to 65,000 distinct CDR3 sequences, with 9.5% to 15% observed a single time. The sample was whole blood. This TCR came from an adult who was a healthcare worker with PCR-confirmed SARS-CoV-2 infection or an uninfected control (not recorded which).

Written as DNA, the CDR3 is TGCGCCAGCAGCTTTTCGGGGGGCGCGAATCAGCCCCAGCATTTT. It codes for CASSFSGGANQPQHF. The V and J genes are TRBV5-1 and TRBJ1-5, with D perhaps TRBD1 (6 bases). Per germline, CDR1 SGHRS and CDR2 YFSETQ. CDR3 length equals 15 residues. Trimming removed 2 bases from V and 4 bases from J, with 13 bases in between.